This T cell receptor (beta chain) was observed in a study of neurological immune-mediated disorders. At least ten counts were recorded for this clonotype. Its specificity is not known. Findings and limits, study-wide: The repertoires of 18 of 34 multiple sclerosis patients fell into one related-CDR3 cluster (a possible signature) under phylogenetic grouping. The most TCR clonal expansion was seen in HTLV-1-associated myelopathy, and the least was seen in multiple sclerosis, which fell below healthy controls.

The ends were cut back, 8 bases at V and 3 bases at J, with 14 bases in the middle. Germline CDR1 SGHTA, CDR2 FQGNSA. This CDR3 has 14 amino acids. 5'RACE generated cDNA with 10-nucleotide random UMIs. TCRdb ran MiXCR on the 5' RACE reads and lists one entry per CDR3 protein. The profile covers 25,000 to 40,000 distinct CDR3 sequences, with less than 1.6% appearing a single time and 7.5% to 10% taken by the ten largest. Material for sequencing was PBMCs. This receptor was taken from a woman in her twenties or thirties with multiple sclerosis. This sequence joins TRBV7-2 and TRBJ1-5; D might be TRBD1 (5 bases). In nucleotides, the CDR3 is TGTGCCAGCCTCCTCCAAGGGGCCAATCAGCCCCAGCATTTT. This sequence encodes CASLLQGANQPQHF.